This T cell receptor beta chain was documented in a study of blood T cells in healthy people across ages. The study's findings and limits: Changes in expanded clonotypes were possibly confounded, as the CMV status of donors was unknown.

The individuals who served as donors were healthy Caucasians living in Russia, aged roughly 6 to 95. Each sample used at least 6.5 million PBMCs. Using a J-beta primer mix together with a sample-barcoded 5' primer, a second PCR was run for roughly 7 to 12 cycles. The authors tagged each cDNA molecule using a template-switch adaptor with 12 random nucleotides. TCRdb re-called the 5' RACE reads with MiXCR, one entry per CDR3 protein. The sample carries around 820,000 distinct CDR3 sequences, roughly 25% recorded once. The germline gives CDR1 SNHLY, CDR2 FYNNEI. The CDR3 has 10 residues if both end residues are counted. This clonotype was seen repeatedly, ten times or more. Antigen specificity is unknown. No conserved phenylalanine or tryptophan ends this CDR3, so it is likely a read error. It is unclear where the CDR3 begins or ends on the DNA, so no DNA is shown, and the CDR3 is as TCRdb lists it. These data are also associated with another study on T cells of mothers and their children.

This TCR derives from a boy aged 5-17 years in good health. Sequences were obtained from blood. The chain is built from TRBV2 and TRBJ1-2. The chain's CDR3 is CASSETEASL.